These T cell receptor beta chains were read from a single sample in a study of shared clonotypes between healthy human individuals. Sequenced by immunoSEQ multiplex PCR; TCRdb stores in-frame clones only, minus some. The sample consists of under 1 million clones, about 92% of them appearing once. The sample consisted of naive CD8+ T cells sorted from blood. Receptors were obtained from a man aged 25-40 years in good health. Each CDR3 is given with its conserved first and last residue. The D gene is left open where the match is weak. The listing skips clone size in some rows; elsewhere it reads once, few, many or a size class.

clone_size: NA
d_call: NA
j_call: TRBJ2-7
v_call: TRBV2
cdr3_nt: TGTGCCAGCCTTTACTGGACATCCCAGGGGTTGGAGCAGTACTTC
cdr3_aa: CASLYWTSQGLEQYF

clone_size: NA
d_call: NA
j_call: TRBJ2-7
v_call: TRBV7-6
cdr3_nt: TGTGCCAGCAGCTTGGGGGTCCGCTACGAGCAGTACTTC
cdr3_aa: CASSLGVRYEQYF

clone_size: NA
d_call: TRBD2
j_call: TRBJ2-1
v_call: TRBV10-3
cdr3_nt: TGTGCCATCAGACGACTAGCGGGGAACGGTAATGAGCAGTTCTTC
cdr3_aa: CAIRRLAGNGNEQFF

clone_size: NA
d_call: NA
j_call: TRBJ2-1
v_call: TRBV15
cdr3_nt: TGTGCCACCAGCAGCGCAATGTGGAATGAGCAGTTCTTC
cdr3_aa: CATSSAMWNEQFF

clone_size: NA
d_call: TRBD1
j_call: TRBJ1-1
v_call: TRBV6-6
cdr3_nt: TGTGCCGGCCGGGACAGGGGATGGATCACTGAAGCTTTCTTT
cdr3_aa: CAGRDRGWITEAFF

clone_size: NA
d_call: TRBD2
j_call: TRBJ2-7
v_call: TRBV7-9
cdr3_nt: TGTGCCAGCAGCTCCCTTTATAAGCTAGCGGGAAACCCTTACGAGCAGTACTTC
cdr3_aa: CASSSLYKLAGNPYEQYF

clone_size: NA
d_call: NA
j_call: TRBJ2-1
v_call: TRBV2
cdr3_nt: TGTGCCAGCAAACCCGAGAGCTCCTACAATGAGCAGTTCTTC
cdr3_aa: CASKPESSYNEQFF

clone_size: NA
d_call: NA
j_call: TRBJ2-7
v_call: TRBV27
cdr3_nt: TGTGCCAGCAGTGGAGGCCCTCCCTACGAGCAGTACTTC
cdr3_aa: CASSGGPPYEQYF

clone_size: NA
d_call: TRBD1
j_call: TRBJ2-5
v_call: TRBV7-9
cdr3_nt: TGTGCCAGCAGCCTCGGACAGGGACAAGAGACCCAGTACTTC
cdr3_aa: CASSLGQGQETQYF

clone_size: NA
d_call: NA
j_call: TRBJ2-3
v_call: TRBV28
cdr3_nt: TGTGCCACCACCCTCCCGGGCGCCCCTCCGGATACGCAGTATTTT
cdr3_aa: CATTLPGAPPDTQYF

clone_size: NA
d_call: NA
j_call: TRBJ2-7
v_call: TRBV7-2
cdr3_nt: TGTGCCAGCAGCTTATCTGTGGGAAGTGGATCCTACGAGCAGTACTTC
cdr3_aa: CASSLSVGSGSYEQYF

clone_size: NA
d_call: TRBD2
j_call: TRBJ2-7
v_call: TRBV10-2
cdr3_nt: TGCGCCAGCAGGGGACTAGCGTACGAGCAGTACTTC
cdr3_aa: CASRGLAYEQYF

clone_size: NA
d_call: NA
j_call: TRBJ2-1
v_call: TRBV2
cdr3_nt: TGTGCCAACGTACTCCGGGAGCGCACGAACAATGAGCAGTTCTTC
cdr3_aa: CANVLRERTNNEQFF

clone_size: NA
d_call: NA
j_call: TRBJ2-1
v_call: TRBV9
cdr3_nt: TGTGCCAGCAGCCCCTCCGGCCTAGCTACCGACGGTGAGCAGTTCTTC
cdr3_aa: CASSPSGLATDGEQFF

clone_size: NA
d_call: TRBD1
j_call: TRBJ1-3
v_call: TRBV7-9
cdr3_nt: TGTGCCAGCAGCTTTGGACAGGGGGAAATCTCTGGAAACACCATATATTTT
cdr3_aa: CASSFGQGEISGNTIYF

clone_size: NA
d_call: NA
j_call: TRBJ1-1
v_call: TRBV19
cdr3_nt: TGTGCCAGTAGCTACTCCACCCCCAAGGCAGGCGTGAACACTGAAGCTTTCTTT
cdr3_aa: CASSYSTPKAGVNTEAFF

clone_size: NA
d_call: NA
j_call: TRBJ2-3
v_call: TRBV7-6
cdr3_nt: TGTGCCAGCAGTTCAGACTCAGATACGCAGTATTTT
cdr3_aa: CASSSDSDTQYF

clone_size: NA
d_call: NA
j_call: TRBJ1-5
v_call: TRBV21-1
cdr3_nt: TGTGCCAGCAGCAAGGCCCAGGAAAATAACAATCAGCCCCAGCATTTT
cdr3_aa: CASSKAQENNNQPQHF

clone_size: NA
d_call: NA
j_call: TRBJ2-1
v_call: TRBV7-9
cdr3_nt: TGTGCCAGCAGCTTGGATTCCGGAGACCGGGTCTTC
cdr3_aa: CASSLDSGDRVF

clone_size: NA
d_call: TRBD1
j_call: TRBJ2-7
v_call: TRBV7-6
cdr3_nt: TGTGCCAGCAGCTTTGACCGGGACAGGGGTTACGAGCAGTACTTC
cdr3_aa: CASSFDRDRGYEQYF

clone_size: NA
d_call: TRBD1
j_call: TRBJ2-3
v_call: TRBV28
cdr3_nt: TGTGCCAGCAGTTACAGGGGGCGAGCAGATACGCAGTATTTT
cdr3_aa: CASSYRGRADTQYF

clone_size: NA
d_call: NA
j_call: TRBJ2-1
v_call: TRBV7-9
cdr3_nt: TGTGCCAGCAGCCCGACTCCAGGGGTAGAGCAGTTCTTC
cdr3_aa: CASSPTPGVEQFF

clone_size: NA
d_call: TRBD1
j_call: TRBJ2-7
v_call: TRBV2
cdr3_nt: TGTGCCAGCAGAAACGGACAGGGCAACGAGCAGTACTTC
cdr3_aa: CASRNGQGNEQYF

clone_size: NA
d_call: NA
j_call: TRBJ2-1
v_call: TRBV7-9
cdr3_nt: TGTGCCAGCAGCCCGAGGCAGGGAAGCTCCTACAATGAGCAGTTCTTC
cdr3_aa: CASSPRQGSSYNEQFF

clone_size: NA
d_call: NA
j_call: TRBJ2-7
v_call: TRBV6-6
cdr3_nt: TGTGCCAGCAGTTCCGAAAACAGGGTGCCCCTCGAGCAGTACTTC
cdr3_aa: CASSSENRVPLEQYF

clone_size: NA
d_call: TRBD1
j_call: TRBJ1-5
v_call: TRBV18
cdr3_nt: TGTGCCAGCTCCGGACAGGGCCATCAGCCCCAGCATTTT
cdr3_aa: CASSGQGHQPQHF

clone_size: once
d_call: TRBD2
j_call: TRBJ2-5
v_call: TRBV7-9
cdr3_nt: TGTGCCAGCAACGACCCCGGGACTAGCGCAAAAGAGACCCAGTACTTC
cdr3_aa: CASNDPGTSAKETQYF

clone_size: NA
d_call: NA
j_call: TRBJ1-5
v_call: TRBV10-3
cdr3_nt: TGTGCCATCAGTGATACGGAGATCAATCAGCCCCAGCATTTT
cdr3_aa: CAISDTEINQPQHF

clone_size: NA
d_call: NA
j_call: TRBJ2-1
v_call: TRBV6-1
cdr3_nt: TGTGCCAGCAGTGAGAACATCTACAATGAGCAGTTCTTC
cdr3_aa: CASSENIYNEQFF

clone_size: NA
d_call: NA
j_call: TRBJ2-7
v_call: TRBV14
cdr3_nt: TGTGCCAGCAGCCAGCGACTAGGGATATACGAGCAGTACTTC
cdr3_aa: CASSQRLGIYEQYF

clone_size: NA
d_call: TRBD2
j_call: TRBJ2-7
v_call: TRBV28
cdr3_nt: TGTGCCAGCAGTTCAGTCGGTCGCGGGAGGACCTCCTACGAGCAGTACTTC
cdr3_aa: CASSSVGRGRTSYEQYF

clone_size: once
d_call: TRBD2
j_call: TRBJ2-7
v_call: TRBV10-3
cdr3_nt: TGTGCCATCAGTGAGTCGAGACTAGCGGAGACCTACGAGCAGTACTTC
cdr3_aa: CAISESRLAETYEQYF

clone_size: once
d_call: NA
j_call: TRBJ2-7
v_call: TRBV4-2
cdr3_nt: TGTGCCAGCAGCCAACTATCACAGAGCTACGAGCAGTACTTC
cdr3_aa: CASSQLSQSYEQYF

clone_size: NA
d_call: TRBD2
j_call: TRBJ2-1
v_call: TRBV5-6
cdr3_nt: TGTGCCAGCAGCTTGTTTCTAGCGGAATACAATGAGCAGTTCTTC
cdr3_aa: CASSLFLAEYNEQFF

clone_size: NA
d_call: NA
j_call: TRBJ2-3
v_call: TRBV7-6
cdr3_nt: TGTGCCAGCAGCTTAGCGGGTGGAGGGGCTGGCACAGATACGCAGTATTTT
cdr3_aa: CASSLAGGGAGTDTQYF

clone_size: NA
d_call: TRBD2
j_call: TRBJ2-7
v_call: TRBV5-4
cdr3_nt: TGTGCCAGCAGCTTAGAAGCGGGAGGGGTCTACGAGCAGTACTTC
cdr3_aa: CASSLEAGGVYEQYF

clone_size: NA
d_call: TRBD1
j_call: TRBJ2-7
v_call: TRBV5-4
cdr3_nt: TGTGCCAGCAGCTTGGGGATTGAGGGGGCCGGCGAGCAGTACTTC
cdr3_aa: CASSLGIEGAGEQYF